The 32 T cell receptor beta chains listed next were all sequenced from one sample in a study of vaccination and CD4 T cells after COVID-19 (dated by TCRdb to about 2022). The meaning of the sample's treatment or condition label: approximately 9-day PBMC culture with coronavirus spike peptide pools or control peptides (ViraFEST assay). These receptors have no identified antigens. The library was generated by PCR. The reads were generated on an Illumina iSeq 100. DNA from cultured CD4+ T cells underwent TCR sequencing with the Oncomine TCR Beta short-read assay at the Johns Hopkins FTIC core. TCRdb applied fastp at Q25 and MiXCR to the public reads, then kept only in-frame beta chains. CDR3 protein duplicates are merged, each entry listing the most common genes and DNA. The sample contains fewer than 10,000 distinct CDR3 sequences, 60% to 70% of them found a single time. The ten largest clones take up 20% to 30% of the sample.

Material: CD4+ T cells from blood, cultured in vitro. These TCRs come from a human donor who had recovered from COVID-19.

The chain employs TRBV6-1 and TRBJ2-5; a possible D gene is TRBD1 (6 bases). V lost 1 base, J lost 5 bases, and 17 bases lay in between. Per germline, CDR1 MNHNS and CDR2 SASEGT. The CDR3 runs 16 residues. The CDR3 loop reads CASSEDRDGSFETQYF. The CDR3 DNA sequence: TGTGCCAGCAGTGAAGACAGGGATGGAAGTTTCGAGACCCAGTACTTC.

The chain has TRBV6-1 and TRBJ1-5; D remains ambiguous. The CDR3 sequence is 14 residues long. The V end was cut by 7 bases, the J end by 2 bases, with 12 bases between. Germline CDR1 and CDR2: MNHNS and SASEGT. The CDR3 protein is CASTGSLGNQPQHF. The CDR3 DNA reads TGTGCCAGCACCGGTTCCCTCGGCAATCAGCCCCAGCATTTT.

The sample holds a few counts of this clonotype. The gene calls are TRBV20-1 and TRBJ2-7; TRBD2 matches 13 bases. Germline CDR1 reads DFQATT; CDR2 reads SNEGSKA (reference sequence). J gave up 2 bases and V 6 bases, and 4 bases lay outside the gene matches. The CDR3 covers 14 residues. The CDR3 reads CSAQGLAGTYEQYF. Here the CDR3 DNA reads TGCAGTGCCCAGGGACTAGCGGGAACCTACGAGCAGTACTTC.

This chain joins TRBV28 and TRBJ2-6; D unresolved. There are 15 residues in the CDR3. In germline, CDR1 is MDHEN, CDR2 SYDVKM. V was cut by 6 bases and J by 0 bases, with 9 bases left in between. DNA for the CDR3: TGTGCCAGCAGCCCAATTTCCTCTGGGGCCAACGTCCTGACTTTC. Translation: CASSPISSGANVLTF.

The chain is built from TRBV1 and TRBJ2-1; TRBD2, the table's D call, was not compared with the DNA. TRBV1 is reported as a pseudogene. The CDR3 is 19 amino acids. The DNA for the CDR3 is TGCACCAGCAGCCCAAAGACTAGCGGGGGGCGGGGCCGATACAATGAGCAGTTCTTC. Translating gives CTSSPKTSGGRGRYNEQFF.

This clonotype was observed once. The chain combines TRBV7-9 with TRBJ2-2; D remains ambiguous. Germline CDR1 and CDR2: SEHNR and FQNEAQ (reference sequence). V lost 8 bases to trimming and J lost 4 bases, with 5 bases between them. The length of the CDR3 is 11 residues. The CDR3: CASAVTGELFF. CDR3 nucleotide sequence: TGTGCCAGCGCAGTCACCGGGGAGCTGTTTTTT.

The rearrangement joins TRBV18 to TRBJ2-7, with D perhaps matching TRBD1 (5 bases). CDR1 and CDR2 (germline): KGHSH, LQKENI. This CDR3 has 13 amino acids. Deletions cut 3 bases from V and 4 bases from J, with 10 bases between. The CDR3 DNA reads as TGTGCCAGCTCACCTACCAGGACATACGAGCAGTACTTC. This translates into CASSPTRTYEQYF.

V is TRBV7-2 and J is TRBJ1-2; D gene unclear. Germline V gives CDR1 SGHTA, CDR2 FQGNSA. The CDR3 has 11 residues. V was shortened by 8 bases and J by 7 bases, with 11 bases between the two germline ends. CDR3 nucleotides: TGTGCCAGCGGGGAACGTTTTGGCTACACCTTC. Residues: CASGERFGYTF. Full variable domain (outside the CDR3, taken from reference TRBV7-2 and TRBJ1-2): GAGVSQSPSNKVTEKGKDVELRCDPISGHTALYWYRQSLGQGLEFLIYFQGNSAPDKSGLPSDRFSAERTGGSVSTLTIQRTQQEDSAVYLCASGERFGYTFGSGTRLTVV.

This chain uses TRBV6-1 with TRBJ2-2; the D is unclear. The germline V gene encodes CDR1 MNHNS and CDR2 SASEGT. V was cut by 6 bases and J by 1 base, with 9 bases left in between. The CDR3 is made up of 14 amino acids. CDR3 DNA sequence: TGTGCCAGCAGCCTTTGGCGGAACACCGGGGAGCTGTTTTTT. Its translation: CASSLWRNTGELFF.

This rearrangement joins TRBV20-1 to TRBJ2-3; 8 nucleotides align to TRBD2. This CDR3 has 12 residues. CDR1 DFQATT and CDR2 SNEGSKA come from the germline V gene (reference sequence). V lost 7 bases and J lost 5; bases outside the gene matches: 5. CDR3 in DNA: TGCAGTGAAGGGACTAGTCTAGATACGCAGTATTTT. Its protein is CSEGTSLDTQYF.

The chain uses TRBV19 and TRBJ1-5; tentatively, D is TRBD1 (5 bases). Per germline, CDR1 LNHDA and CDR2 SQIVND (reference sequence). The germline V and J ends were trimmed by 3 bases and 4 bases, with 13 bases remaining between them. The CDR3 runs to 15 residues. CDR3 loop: CASSIRGLGNQPQHF. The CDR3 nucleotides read TGTGCCAGTAGTATTCGGGGGTTAGGGAATCAGCCCCAGCATTTT. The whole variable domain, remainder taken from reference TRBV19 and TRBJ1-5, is DGGITQSPKYLFRKEGQNVTLSCEQNLNHDAMYWYRQDPGQGLRLIYYSQIVNDFQKGDIAEGYSVSREKKESFPLTVTSAQKNPTAFYLCASSIRGLGNQPQHFGDGTRLSIL.

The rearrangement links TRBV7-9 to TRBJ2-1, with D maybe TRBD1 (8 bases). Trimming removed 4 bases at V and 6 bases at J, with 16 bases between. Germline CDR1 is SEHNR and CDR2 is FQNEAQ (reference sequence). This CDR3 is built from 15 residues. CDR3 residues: CASSSRTGRANEQFF. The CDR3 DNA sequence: TGTGCCAGCAGCTCCCGGACAGGGAGGGCCAATGAGCAGTTCTTC.

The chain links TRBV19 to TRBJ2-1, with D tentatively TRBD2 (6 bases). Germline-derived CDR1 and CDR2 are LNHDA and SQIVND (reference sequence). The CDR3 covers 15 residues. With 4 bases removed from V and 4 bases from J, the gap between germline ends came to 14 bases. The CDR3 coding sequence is TGTGCCAGTAGTAGGGAGGCTCGGACTTACAATGAGCAGTTCTTC. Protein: CASSREARTYNEQFF.

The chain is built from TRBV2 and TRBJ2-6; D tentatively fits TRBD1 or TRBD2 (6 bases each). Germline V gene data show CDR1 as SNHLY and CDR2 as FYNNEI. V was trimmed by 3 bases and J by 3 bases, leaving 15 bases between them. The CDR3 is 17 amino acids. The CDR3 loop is CASSDLLGGHGANVLTF. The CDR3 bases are TGTGCCAGCAGTGATCTCCTAGGGGGGCATGGGGCCAACGTCCTGACTTTC.

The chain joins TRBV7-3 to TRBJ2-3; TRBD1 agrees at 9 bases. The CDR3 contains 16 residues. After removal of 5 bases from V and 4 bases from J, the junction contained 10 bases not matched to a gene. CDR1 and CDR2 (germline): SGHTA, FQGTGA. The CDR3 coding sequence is TGTGCCAGCAGCCGACTTCAACAGGGGGCCGCAGATACGCAGTATTTT. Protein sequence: CASSRLQQGAADTQYF.

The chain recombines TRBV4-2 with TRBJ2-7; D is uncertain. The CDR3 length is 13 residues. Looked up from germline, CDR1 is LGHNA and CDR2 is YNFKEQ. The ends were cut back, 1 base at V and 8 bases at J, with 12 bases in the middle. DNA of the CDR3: TGTGCCAGCAGCCAAGGGGCCCCGTCACAGCAGTACTTC. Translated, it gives CASSQGAPSQQYF.

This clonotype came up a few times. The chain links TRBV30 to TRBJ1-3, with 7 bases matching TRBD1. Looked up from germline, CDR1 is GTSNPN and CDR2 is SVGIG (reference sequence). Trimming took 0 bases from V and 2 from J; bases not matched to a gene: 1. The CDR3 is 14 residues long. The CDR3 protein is CAWSVGGAGNTIYF. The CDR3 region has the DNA TGTGCCTGGAGTGTAGGGGGCGCTGGAAACACCATATATTTT.

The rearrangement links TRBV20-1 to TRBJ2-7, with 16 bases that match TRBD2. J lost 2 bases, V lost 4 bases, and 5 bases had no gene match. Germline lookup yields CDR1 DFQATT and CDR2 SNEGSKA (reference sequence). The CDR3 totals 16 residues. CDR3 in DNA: TGCAGTGCTATGGGACTAGCGGGAGGGGACACCTACGAGCAGTACTTC. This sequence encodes CSAMGLAGGDTYEQYF.

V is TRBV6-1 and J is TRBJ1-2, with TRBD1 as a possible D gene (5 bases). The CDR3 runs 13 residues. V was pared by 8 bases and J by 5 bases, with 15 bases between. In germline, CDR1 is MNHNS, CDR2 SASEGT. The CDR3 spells CASVVGPRYGYTF. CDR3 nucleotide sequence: TGTGCCAGCGTGGTGGGGCCCAGATATGGCTACACCTTC.

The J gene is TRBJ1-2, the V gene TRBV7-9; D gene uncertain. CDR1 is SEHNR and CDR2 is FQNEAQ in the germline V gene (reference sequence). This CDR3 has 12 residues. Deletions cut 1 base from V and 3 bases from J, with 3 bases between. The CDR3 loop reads CASSLVDYGYTF. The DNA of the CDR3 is TGTGCCAGCAGCTTAGTTGACTATGGCTACACCTTC.

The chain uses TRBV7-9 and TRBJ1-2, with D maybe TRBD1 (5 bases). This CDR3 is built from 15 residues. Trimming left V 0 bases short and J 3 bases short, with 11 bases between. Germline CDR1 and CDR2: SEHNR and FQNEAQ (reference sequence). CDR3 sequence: CASSLAQRGDYGYTF. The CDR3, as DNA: TGTGCCAGCAGCTTAGCGCAACGGGGCGACTATGGCTACACCTTC.

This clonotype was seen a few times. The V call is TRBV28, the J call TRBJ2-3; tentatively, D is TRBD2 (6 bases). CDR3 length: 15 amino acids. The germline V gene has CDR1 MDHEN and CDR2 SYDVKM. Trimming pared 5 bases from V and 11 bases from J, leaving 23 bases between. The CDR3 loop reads CASSPPSVGDSQQYF. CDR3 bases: TGTGCCAGCAGTCCCCCGTCAGTTGGGGACTCACAGCAGTATTTT.

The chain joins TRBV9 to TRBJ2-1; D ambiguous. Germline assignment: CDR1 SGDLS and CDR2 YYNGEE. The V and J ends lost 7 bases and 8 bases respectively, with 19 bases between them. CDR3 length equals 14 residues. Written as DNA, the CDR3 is TGTGCCAGCCGAGGTGGATCAGCTCCTGATGAGCAGTTCTTC. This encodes CASRGGSAPDEQFF.

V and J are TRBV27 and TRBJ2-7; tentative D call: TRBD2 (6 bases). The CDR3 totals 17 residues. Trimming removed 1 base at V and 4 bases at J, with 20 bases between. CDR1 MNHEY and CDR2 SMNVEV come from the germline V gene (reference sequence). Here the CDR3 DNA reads TGTGCCAGCAGTTTATTGGGAAGGACTAATAGGTCGTACGAGCAGTACTTC. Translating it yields CASSLLGRTNRSYEQYF.

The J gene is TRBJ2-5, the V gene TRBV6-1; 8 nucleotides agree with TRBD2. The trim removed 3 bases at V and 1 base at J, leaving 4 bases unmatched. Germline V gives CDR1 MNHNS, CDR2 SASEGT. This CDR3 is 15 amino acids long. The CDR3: CASSDYTSGQETQYF. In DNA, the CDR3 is TGTGCCAGCAGTGACTATACTAGCGGCCAAGAGACCCAGTACTTC.

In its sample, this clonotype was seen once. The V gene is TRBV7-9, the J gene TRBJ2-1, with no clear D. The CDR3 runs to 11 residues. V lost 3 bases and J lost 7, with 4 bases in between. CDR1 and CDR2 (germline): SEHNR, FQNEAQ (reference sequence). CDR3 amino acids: CASSLTNEQFF. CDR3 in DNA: TGTGCCAGCAGCTTGACAAATGAGCAGTTCTTC.

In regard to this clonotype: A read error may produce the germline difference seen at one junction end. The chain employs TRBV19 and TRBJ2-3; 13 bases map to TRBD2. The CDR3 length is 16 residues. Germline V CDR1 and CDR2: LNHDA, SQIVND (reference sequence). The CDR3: CASSLEGLAGTDTQYF. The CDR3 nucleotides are TGTGCCAGTAGTCTAGAGGGACTAGCGGGGACAGATACGCAGTATTTT.

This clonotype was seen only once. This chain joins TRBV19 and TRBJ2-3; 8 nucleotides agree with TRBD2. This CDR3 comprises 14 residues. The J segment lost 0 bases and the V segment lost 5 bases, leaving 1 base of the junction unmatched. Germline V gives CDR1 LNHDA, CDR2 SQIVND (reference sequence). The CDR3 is CASSASGSTDTQYF. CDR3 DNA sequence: TGTGCCAGTAGTGCTAGCGGGAGCACAGATACGCAGTATTTT.

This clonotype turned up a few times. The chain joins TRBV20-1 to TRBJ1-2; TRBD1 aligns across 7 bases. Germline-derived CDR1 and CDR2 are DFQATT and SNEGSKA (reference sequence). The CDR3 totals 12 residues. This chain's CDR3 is CAANTQGGEDTF. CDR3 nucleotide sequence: TGCGCAGCGAACACCCAGGGGGGTGAGGACACCTTC.

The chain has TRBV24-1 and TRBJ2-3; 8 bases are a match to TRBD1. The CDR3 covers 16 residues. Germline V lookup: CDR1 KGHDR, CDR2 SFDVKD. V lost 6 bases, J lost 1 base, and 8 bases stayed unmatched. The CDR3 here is CATSSAGGFGTDTQYF. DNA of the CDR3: TGTGCCACCAGTTCAGCAGGGGGCTTTGGCACAGATACGCAGTATTTT.

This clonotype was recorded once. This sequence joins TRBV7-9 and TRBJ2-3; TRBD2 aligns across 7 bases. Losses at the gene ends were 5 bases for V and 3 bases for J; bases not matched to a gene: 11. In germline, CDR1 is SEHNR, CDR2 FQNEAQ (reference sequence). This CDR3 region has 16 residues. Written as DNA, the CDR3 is TGTGCCAGCAGCCGCTATGTGGGAGGGATTACAGATACGCAGTATTTT. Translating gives CASSRYVGGITDTQYF.

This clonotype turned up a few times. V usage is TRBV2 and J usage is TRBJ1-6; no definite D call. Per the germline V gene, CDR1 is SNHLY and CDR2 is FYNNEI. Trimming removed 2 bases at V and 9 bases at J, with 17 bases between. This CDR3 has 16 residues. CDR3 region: CASSEWANVGSSPLHF. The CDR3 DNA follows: TGTGCCAGCAGTGAATGGGCGAACGTCGGGAGTTCACCCCTCCACTTT.